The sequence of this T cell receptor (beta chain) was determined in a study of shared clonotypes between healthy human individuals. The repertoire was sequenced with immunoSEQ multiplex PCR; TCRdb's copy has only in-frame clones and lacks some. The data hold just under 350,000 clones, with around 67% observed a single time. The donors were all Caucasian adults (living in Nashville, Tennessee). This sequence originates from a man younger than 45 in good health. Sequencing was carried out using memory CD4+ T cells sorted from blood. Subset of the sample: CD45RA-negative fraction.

DNA for the CDR3: TGTGCCAGCCAAGGACGCGGAGGCAATCAGCCCCAGCATTTT. This sequence encodes CASQGRGGNQPQHF. V is TRBV6-5 and J is TRBJ1-5; D is uncertain. The CDR3 has 14 residues. CDR1 and CDR2 from the germline V gene are MNHEY and SVGAGI. V was cut by 8 bases and J by 2 bases, with 13 bases left in between.